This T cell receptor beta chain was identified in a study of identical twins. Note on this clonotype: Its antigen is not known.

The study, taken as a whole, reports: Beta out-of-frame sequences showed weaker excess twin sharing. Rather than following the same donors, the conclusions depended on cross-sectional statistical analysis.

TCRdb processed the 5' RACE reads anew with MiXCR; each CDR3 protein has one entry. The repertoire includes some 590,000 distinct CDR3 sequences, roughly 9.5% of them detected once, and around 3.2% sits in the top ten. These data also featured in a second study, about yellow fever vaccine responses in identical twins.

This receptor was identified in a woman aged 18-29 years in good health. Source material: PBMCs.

The CDR3: CSADRVASGRSLGPGELFF. The CDR3 nucleotides are TGCAGTGCCGACCGCGTAGCTAGCGGGAGAAGTTTAGGACCCGGGGAGCTGTTTTTT. This rearrangement joins TRBV20-1 to TRBJ2-2; 10 bases fit TRBD2. Germline-derived CDR1 and CDR2 are DFQATT and SNEGSKA (reference sequence). The CDR3 length is 19 residues. The V segment lost 6 bases and the J segment 6 bases; nucleotides outside the gene matches: 22.